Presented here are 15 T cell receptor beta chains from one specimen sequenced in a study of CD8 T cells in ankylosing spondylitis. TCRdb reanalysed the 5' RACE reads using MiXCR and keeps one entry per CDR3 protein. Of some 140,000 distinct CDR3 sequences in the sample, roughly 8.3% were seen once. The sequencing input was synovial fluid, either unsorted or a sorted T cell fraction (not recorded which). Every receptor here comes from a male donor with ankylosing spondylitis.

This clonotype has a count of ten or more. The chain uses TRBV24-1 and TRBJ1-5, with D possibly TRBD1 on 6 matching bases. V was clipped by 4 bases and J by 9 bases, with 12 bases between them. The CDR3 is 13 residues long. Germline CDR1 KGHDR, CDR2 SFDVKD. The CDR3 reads CATSETGGGPQHF. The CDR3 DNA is TGTGCCACCAGTGAGACGGGAGGGGGGCCCCAGCATTTT.

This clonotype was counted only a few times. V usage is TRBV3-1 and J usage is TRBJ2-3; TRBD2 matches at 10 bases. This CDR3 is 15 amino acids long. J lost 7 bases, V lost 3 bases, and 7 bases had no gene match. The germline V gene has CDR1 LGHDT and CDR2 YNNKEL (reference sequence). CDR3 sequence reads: CASSQTAGGPNTQYF. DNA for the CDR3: TGTGCCAGCAGCCAGACAGCGGGGGGGCCGAATACGCAGTATTTT.

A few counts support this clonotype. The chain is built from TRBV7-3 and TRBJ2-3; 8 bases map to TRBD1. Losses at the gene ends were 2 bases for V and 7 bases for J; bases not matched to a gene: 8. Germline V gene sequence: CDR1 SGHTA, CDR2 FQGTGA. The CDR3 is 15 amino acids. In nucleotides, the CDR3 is TGTGCCAGCAGCTTAGTAGCGACAGGGGAACATACGCAGTATTTT. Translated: CASSLVATGEHTQYF.

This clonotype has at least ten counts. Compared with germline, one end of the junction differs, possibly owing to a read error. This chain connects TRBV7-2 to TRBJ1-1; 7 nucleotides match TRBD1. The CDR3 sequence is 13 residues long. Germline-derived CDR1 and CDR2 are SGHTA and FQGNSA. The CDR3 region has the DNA TGCGCCAGCAGCTTCCAGGGGGACACTGAAGCTTTCTTT. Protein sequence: CASSFQGDTEAFF. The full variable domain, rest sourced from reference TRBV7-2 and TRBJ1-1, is GAGVSQSPSNKVTEKGKDVELRCDPISGHTALYWYRQSLGQGLEFLIYFQGNSAPDKSGLPSDRFSAERTGGSVSTLTIQRTQQEDSAVYLCASSFQGDTEAFFGQGTRLTVV.

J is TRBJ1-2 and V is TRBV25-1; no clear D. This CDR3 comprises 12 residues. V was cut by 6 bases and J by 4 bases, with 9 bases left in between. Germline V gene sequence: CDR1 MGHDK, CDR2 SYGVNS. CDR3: CASRGQPYGYTF. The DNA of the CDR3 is TGTGCCAGCAGAGGCCAGCCCTATGGCTACACCTTC.

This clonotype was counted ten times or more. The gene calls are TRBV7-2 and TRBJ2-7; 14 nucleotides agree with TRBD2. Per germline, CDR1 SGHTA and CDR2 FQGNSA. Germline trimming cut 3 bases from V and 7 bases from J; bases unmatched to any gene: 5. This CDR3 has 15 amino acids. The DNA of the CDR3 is TGTGCCAGCAGCTTTCGACTAGCGGGGGGGCCGGAGCAGTACTTC. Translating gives CASSFRLAGGPEQYF.

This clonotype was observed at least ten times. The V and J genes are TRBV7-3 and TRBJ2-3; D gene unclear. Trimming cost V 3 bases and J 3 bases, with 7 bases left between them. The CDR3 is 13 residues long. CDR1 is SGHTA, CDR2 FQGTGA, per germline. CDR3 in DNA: TGTGCCAGCAGCTTGAAATGGACAGATACGCAGTATTTT. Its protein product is CASSLKWTDTQYF.

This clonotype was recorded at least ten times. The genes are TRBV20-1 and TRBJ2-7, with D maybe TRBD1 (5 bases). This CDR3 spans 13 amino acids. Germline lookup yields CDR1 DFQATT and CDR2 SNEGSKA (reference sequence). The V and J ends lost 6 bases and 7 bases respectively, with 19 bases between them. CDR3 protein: CSAEGRVQREQYF. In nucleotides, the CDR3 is TGCAGTGCAGAAGGCAGGGTCCAGAGGGAGCAGTACTTC.

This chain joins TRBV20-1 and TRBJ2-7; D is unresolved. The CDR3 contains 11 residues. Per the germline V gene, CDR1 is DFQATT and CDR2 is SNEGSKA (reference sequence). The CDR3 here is CSVSGNYEQYF. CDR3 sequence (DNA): TGCAGCGTCTCGGGTAACTACGAGCAGTACTTC.

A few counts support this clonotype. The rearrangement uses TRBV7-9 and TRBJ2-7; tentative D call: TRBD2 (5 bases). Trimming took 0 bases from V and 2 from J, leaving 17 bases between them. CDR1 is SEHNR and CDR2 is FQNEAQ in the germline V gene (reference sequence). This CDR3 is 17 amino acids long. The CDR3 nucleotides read TGTGCCAGCAGCTTAGCGCAACAGCGGACGTTCCCCTACGAGCAGTACTTC. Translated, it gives CASSLAQQRTFPYEQYF.

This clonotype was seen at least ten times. The CDR3 loop is CASSWGGNEQFF. The CDR3 nucleotides are TGTGCCAGCAGCTGGGGCGGGAATGAGCAGTTCTTC. The J gene is TRBJ2-1, the V gene TRBV7-2, with D perhaps being TRBD1 or TRBD2 (5 bases each). The CDR3 totals 12 residues. Trimming removed 4 bases from V and 7 bases from J, with 8 bases in between. Per germline, CDR1 SGHTA and CDR2 FQGNSA.

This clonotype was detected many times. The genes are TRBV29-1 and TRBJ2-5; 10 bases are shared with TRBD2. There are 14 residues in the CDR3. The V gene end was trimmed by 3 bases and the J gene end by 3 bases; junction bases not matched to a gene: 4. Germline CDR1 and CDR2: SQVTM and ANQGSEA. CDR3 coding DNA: TGCAGCGTTGACCGACTAGCGGGCAAAGAGACCCAGTACTTC. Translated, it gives CSVDRLAGKETQYF.

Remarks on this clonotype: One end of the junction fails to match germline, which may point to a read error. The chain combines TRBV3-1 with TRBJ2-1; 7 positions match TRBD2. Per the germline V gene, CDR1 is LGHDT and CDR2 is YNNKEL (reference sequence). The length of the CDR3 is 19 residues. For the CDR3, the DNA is TGTGCCTGCAGTACGAGGTTGCTAGCGGAAGAGCTCTCCTACAATGAGCAGTTCTTC. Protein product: CACSTRLLAEELSYNEQFF.

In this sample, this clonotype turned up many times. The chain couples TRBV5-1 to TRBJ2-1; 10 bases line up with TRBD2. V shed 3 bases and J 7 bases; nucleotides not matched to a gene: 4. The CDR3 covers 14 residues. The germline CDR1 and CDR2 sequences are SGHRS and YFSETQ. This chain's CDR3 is CASSYLAGVNEQFF. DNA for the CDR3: TGCGCCAGCAGCTACCTAGCGGGGGTTAATGAGCAGTTCTTC.

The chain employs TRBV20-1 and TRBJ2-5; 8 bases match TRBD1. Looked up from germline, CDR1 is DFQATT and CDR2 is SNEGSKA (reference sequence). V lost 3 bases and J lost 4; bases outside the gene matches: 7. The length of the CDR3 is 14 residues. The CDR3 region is CSARDDRGVETQYF. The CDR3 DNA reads TGCAGTGCTAGGGATGACAGGGGAGTAGAGACCCAGTACTTC.